This TCR beta chain is from a study of cytomegalovirus exposure and HLA in healthy donors. Here immunoSEQ multiplex PCR was the method, and the copy in TCRdb shows in-frame clones only, minus some. Counted here are about 220,000 clones, approximately 90% occurring once; the ten biggest clones make up roughly 1%. The length of the CDR3 is 15 residues. V was clipped by 6 bases and J by 2 bases; unmatched bases: 8. CDR1 and CDR2 from the germline V gene are WSHSY and SAAADI. The clonotype was recovered from a woman aged 18-29 years in good health and CMV-seronegative. The chain carries TRBV10-2 and TRBJ2-3; 7 nucleotides match TRBD1. Sequencing was done on a sample of PBMCs. Here the CDR3 DNA reads TGCGCCAGCAGCACTACAGGGGCTGACACAGATACGCAGTATTTT. It specifies CASSTTGADTDTQYF.